The following is a T cell receptor (beta chain) sequence with its context. Antigen: not known. This entry belongs to a study of cytomegalovirus exposure and HLA in healthy donors. Primers included in the PCR were 60 Vbeta and 13 Jbeta primers. Authors' data handling: Around 12 million of some 80 million unique TCR beta chains were shared, per a later count. This table comes from immunoSEQ multiplex PCR, and its TCRdb copy is limited to in-frame clones, with some not included. V and J calls and clone size are those listed in that table; D and trimming were worked out from the DNA. The sample carries approximately 100,000 clones, around three quarters recorded once. Study-level findings and limits: Later analysis reportedly placed an Asian-associated ancestry cluster below the roughly 700-donor mean in N-insertions.

Looked up from germline, CDR1 is MNHEY and CDR2 is SVGAGI. V trimming: 6 bases; J trimming: 1 base; junction bases outside the gene matches: 7. This CDR3 region has 15 residues. This TCR derives from a man in his forties or fifties in good health and CMV-seropositive. Sequencing input: PBMCs. The V call is TRBV6-5, the J call TRBJ2-3; TRBD2 aligns across 7 bases. The CDR3 nucleotides are TGTGCCAGCAGCCCCGGACTAGGAGGCACAGATACGCAGTATTTT. It yields the protein CASSPGLGGTDTQYF.